The T cell receptor beta chain described here comes from a study of shared clonotypes between healthy human individuals (dated by TCRdb to 2019 to 2021). Study-wide context: The cohort comprised a couple of women and three men aged 18 to 49 years. Per donor, three plates each were used for CD4 naive and CD4 memory, two for CD8 naive, and one for CD8 memory. Blood TCR repertoires of about 5 healthy adults were deeply sequenced to estimate repertoire size and the extent of clonotype sharing between individuals. To increase sequencing depth and limit assay-specific biases, different laboratories used diverse techniques to prepare libraries and sequence TCR repertoires. Between about 0.8 and 9 billion PBMCs per donor were obtained by leukapheresis. The investigation overall reported the following: Compared with non-shared clonotypes, clonotypes shared by all four sorted-subset donors had higher generation probabilities. The genetic and exposure-history diversity represented was limited by the small number of donors. Sampling was restricted to blood, and TCR repertoires in tissues likely differ from the TCR repertoires found in blood. Naive subsets generally had larger estimated clonotype richness than memory subsets did. Across four donors, around 5% of naive CD4, approximately 3.6% of naive CD8, around 2.1% of memory CD4, and 0.3% to 0.45% of memory CD8 clonotypes were shared. Even with the large sequencing depth, rarefaction of the sorted-subset datasets indicated that sequencing was incomplete. Pairwise subsampling indicated that sequencing depth was expected to affect the degree of clonotype sharing among donors.

The donors were healthy, HIV-negative adults with no recently reported acute infections or vaccinations. All donors were Caucasian adults living in Nashville, Tennessee, USA. CD4+ T cells were enriched by magnetic negative selection; naive cells were then positively selected on CD45RA, and the negative fraction formed the memory subset. Blood was obtained by leukapheresis, after which PBMCs were separated by Ficoll-Histopaque density gradient centrifugation and cryopreserved in liquid nitrogen vapor phase. Analytical flow cytometry was used to check the purity and quantity of every magnetically sorted T cell population. Genomic DNA was isolated from each sorted fraction and quantified by UV absorbance on a Nanodrop 2000c. TCR CDR3 regions were amplified from genomic DNA by multiplex PCR using the deep immunoSEQ assay. For each cell subset, the extracted genomic DNA was distributed evenly across all wells of several immunoSEQ 96-well plates, and each plate served as one replicate. For sorted subsets, 150 to 250 ng of genomic DNA, equivalent to some 30,000 T cell genomes, went into each replicate PCR. The purified libraries were quantified using a Qubit 3.0 fluorometer, sized with a Bioanalyzer 2100, and then quantified again using the KAPA Library Quantification kit. Every immunoSEQ 96-well plate was sequenced on a separate single-read 150-cycle Illumina NextSeq 550 flow cell. In the authors' own workflow: Because the immunoSEQ output included only junctional sequences and no quality scores, the filtering could not be the same as the filtering used for full-length reads. Sequences were annotated with PyIR, a Python wrapper for IgBLAST v1.9, using IMGT germline references to assign V/J genes and CDR3. Reads with weak V/J assignments (E-value above 1e-6), missing CDR3, stop codons, out-of-frame junctions, or ambiguous translated residues were removed. V3J clonotypes were defined by identical inferred V gene, J gene, and CDR3 amino acid sequence. Percentage overlap between repertoires was calculated by dividing the number of shared unique clonotypes by the size of the smaller repertoire. RTK rarefaction, the Chao1 estimator, and Recon v2.1 estimates of unobserved clonotypes were used to assess repertoire richness. Generation probabilities for all TCRbeta clonotypes obtained by the gDNA method from a handful of donors were computed using OLGA. Sourced from immuneACCESS, this table was stored by TCRdb with only in-frame sequences that have V and J called. A share of the clones is absent; for the studies checked, an unresolved V gene accounts for under half, and the remainder has no known explanation. The DNA was the basis for D and trimming; V, J and clone size are from that table. This sample has 1.5 million to 1.9 million clones in its table, and nearly 99% of those were observed once. About 0.4% of the sample is held by the ten biggest clonotypes.

V lost 7 bases and J lost 4 bases; the stretch between them is 17 bases long. In the germline V gene, CDR1 corresponds to SNHLY and CDR2 to FYNNEI. The CDR3 measures 15 amino acids from cysteine to phenylalanine. Only the CDR3 DNA is retained, 45 bases long and in frame from the first base. Note on this clone: The antigen it recognizes is unknown. Base qualities are not provided; no much larger clone lies one nucleotide away.

The receptor was derived from a man younger than 40 in good health. Sample: naive CD4+ T cells sorted from blood. This specimen's cell subset or site label, per the study, means: CD45RA+ positively selected. The rearrangement combines TRBV2 with TRBJ1-5, and perhaps TRBD1 as D gene, on 6 matching bases. DNA sequence: TGTGCCAGCATCTTTTCAAGGGGGGGGAATCAGCCCCAGCATTTT. Its product reads: CASIFSRGGNQPQHF.